A selection of T cell receptor beta chains follows, all from one sample in a study of T cell repertoires in cytomegalovirus infection. What these receptors recognize is not known. TCRdb reanalysed the reads using MiXCR and keeps one entry per CDR3 protein. The table has approximately 1,000,000 distinct CDR3 sequences, about 33% seen once; the top ten hold around an eighth. The sample consisted of cultured CD8+ T cells from PBMCs, taken from culture after CMV antigen stimulation. The receptors here all came from a human donor in good health (CMV status not recorded). Some clones in this sample may be carry-over from other donors' samples. Both conserved end residues are part of each CDR3. A D gene is named only where the DNA matches it firmly. Only some rows state a clone size, as once, few, many or a class for expanded clones.

abundance	j_gene	v_gene	d_gene	CDR3nt	CDR3aa
.	TRBJ1-2	TRBV6-4	.	TGTGCCAGCAGTGACACCGGACAGCCAGCTAACTATGGCTACACCTTC	CASSDTGQPANYGYTF
.	TRBJ1-1	TRBV19	.	TGTGCCAGTAGTATAGCGAGCCCGCACCTGAACACTGAAGCTTTCTTT	CASSIASPHLNTEAFF
many	TRBJ2-1	TRBV27	.	TGTGCCAGCAGTTTACAGAGACAAATCTACAATGAGCAGTTCTTC	CASSLQRQIYNEQFF
.	TRBJ2-2	TRBV12-5	.	TGTGCTAGTGGTTTGTTCAGGGTTCTAGCCGGGGAGCTGTTTTTT	CASGLFRVLAGELFF
few	TRBJ1-5	TRBV19	.	TGTGCCAGTAGTCTTATCCGGGACATTAGCAATCAGCCCCAGCATTTT	CASSLIRDISNQPQHF
few	TRBJ2-7	TRBV20-1	.	TGCAGTGCTAGAGCACGGCATGCCTACGAGCAGTACTTC	CSARARHAYEQYF
.	TRBJ1-2	TRBV6-5	TRBD1	TGTGCCAGCAGTTACTTAACCGGGACAGTGGACTATGGCTACACCTTC	CASSYLTGTVDYGYTF
few	TRBJ1-6	TRBV9	.	TGTGCCAGCAGCGAGACAGGCAATTCACCCCTCCACTTT	CASSETGNSPLHF
.	TRBJ2-2	TRBV4-2	.	TGTGCCAGCAGCCCCCTCCTTGGGAGCGCCCCCGGGGACGGGGAGCTGTTTTTT	CASSPLLGSAPGDGELFF
.	TRBJ1-5	TRBV7-6	.	TGTGCCAGCAGCTTGGGTCTCGCTCAGCCCCAGCATTTT	CASSLGLAQPQHF
.	TRBJ2-6	TRBV6-2/TRBV6-3	TRBD1	TGTGCCAGCAGGTGGGACAGAGACTCTGGGGCCAACGTCCTGACTTTC	CASRWDRDSGANVLTF
.	TRBJ1-1	TRBV28	TRBD1	TGTGCCAGCAGTACTCTCGGACAGGGATCAGCTTTCTTT	CASSTLGQGSAFF
many	TRBJ1-5	TRBV27	TRBD1	TGTGCCAGCAGTTTATTTCGTGGACAGGGCAACAATCAGCCCCAGCATTTT	CASSLFRGQGNNQPQHF
few	TRBJ1-2	TRBV27	.	TGTGCCAGCAGTTTGTCCCGGGACGGATTAAGCTATAGCTATGGCTACACCTTC	CASSLSRDGLSYSYGYTF
few	TRBJ2-1	TRBV7-9	TRBD2	TGTGCCAGCAGCCCCCGGGTAGCGGGGGGGTGGTCCTACAATGAGCAGTTCTTC	CASSPRVAGGWSYNEQFF
few	TRBJ1-3	TRBV29-1	.	TGCAGCGTTGGCGAACAGTCTGGAAACACCATATATTTT	CSVGEQSGNTIYF
many	TRBJ2-3	TRBV27	.	TGTGCCAGCAGTTTTATTGGCGGGGGCACAGATACGCAGTATTTT	CASSFIGGGTDTQYF
many	TRBJ2-3	TRBV7-8	.	TGTGCCAGCAGTTCGGCCGACTACCCTAGCACAGATACGCAGTATTTT	CASSSADYPSTDTQYF
few	TRBJ2-2	TRBV5-4	TRBD2	TGTGCCAGCAGCCTGGGGGAGGGTCGAGGCACCGGGGAGCTGTTTTTT	CASSLGEGRGTGELFF
few	TRBJ2-1	TRBV27	TRBD2	TGTGCCAGCAGTTTCGGACTAGCGGGGGAGTCGTTCTTC	CASSFGLAGESFF
few	TRBJ1-1	TRBV12-3/TRBV12-4	.	TGTGCCAGCAGTTTGACCGGGTCGATCACTGAAGCTTTCTTT	CASSLTGSITEAFF
.	TRBJ2-3	TRBV6-6	.	TGTGCCAGCAGTTACTCGGACAGAAGCACAGATACGCAGTATTTT	CASSYSDRSTDTQYF
few	TRBJ2-3	TRBV20-1	TRBD2	TGCAGTGCTAGACCTCCCGGGGGGAATAGCCCAGATACGCAGTATTTT	CSARPPGGNSPDTQYF
.	TRBJ1-5	TRBV19	TRBD1	TGTGCCAGTAGAAAAGGAGGGGACAGGGAGGATCAGCCCCAGCATTTT	CASRKGGDREDQPQHF
few	TRBJ2-1	TRBV6-1	.	TGTGCCATCCCCGGAGGGGACAATGAGCAGTTCTTC	CAIPGGDNEQFF
few	TRBJ1-1	TRBV19	.	TGTGCCAGTAGTAATCCGAGCACTGAAGCTTTCTTT	CASSNPSTEAFF
few	TRBJ2-4	TRBV28	.	TGTGCCAGCAGTTTAGGTCGGGGGCAAGGGCATTTCGACATTCAGTACTTC	CASSLGRGQGHFDIQYF
.	TRBJ2-2	TRBV12-5	.	TGTGCTAGTGGTCCATCCGGGATCACCGGGGAGCTGTTTTTT	CASGPSGITGELFF
.	TRBJ1-4	TRBV4-2	TRBD1	TGTGCCAGCAGCCAAGATCTAAGACAGGGGGCAGAAAAACTGTTTTTT	CASSQDLRQGAEKLFF
few	TRBJ2-1	TRBV6-2/TRBV6-3	.	TGTGCCAGCAGTTACGAGGACATTTACAATGAGCAGTTCTTC	CASSYEDIYNEQFF
.	TRBJ1-1	TRBV12-3/TRBV12-4	.	TGTGCCAGCAGTCTGGAGGGGCCTCCTTTCACATTGAACACTGAAGCTTTCTTT	CASSLEGPPFTLNTEAFF
.	TRBJ2-7	TRBV15	TRBD1	TGTGCCACCCGCTACGGGAGACAGGGGAGATACGAGCAGTACTTC	CATRYGRQGRYEQYF
many	TRBJ1-1	TRBV6-2/TRBV6-3	.	TGTGCCAGCAGTTGGGGGACTTCTGAAGCTTTCTTT	CASSWGTSEAFF
few	TRBJ1-6	TRBV7-2	.	TGTGCCAGCAGCCCGAGTGATTCACCCCTCCACTTT	CASSPSDSPLHF
few	TRBJ1-5	TRBV4-1	.	TGCGCCAGCAGCATGCTGGGAGACACAGGCAATCAGCCCCAGCATTTT	CASSMLGDTGNQPQHF
.	TRBJ2-1	TRBV27	TRBD2	TGTGCCAGCAGCGACGGACTAGCGGCCTACAATGAGCAGTTCTTC	CASSDGLAAYNEQFF
few	TRBJ2-1	TRBV19	TRBD1	TGTGCCAGTACTCCTCCGGGACAGGGCAATGAGCAGTTCTTC	CASTPPGQGNEQFF
.	TRBJ2-5	TRBV6-1	.	TGTGCCAGCAGTGAATTAGAGGGGCACCAAGAGACCCAGTACTTC	CASSELEGHQETQYF
few	TRBJ2-5	TRBV5-1	TRBD2	TGCGCCAGCAGCCCAGATGGACTAGCGGGGTTTATAAAAGAGACCCAGTACTTC	CASSPDGLAGFIKETQYF
.	TRBJ2-2	TRBV10-3	TRBD1	TGTGCCATCAGTGAACCGGACAGGGGAGACACCGGGGAGCTGTTTTTT	CAISEPDRGDTGELFF
few	TRBJ2-1	TRBV7-9	.	TGTGCCAGCAGCTCTGAGGGGGACTCCTACAATGAGCAGTTCTTC	CASSSEGDSYNEQFF
.	TRBJ2-3	TRBV20-1	.	TGCAGTGCTAGCGTTAGCAGTACGCAGTATTTT	CSASVSSTQYF
few	TRBJ1-2	TRBV6-2/TRBV6-3	.	TGTGCCACCGCAACGGGGGGCGCAAACTATGGCTACACCTTC	CATATGGANYGYTF
.	TRBJ1-2	TRBV10-3	.	TGTGCCATCCTTCGGGAATACTATGGCTACACCTTC	CAILREYYGYTF
.	TRBJ2-5	TRBV2	TRBD2	TGTGCCAGCACCCCGGGACTAGCGGGAACCACCCAAGAGACCCAGTACTTC	CASTPGLAGTTQETQYF
few	TRBJ1-4	TRBV2	.	TGTGCCAGCAGGCCCCAGGTCGGCCCAGGGAGTGAAAAACTGTTTTTT	CASRPQVGPGSEKLFF